Listed below are T cell receptor beta chains from one sample, sequenced in a study of T cell responses to AZD1222 COVID-19 vaccine. Method: immunoSEQ multiplex PCR; TCRdb's copy keeps in-frame clones and lacks some. Here the sample spans 150,000 to 200,000 clones, about nine tenths being singletons. The sequencing here drew on peripheral blood, taken on day 0 of AZD1222 vaccination. These TCRs come from an adult in good health. Both conserved end residues are part of each CDR3. A D gene is named only where the DNA matches it firmly. Size is omitted from some rows. Given values are once, few, many or a class for expanded clones.

CDR3,DNA,J,size,V,D
CASSRQAMNTEAFF,TGTGCCAGCAGTCGACAGGCCATGAACACTGAAGCTTTCTTT,TRBJ1-1,.,TRBV6-5,.
CASSSPRGNTEAFF,TGTGCCAGCAGTTCCCCCAGGGGGAACACTGAAGCTTTCTTT,TRBJ1-1,few,TRBV6-5,.
CASSTGPSGYTF,TGTGCCAGTAGTACAGGTCCCTCTGGCTACACCTTC,TRBJ1-2,few,TRBV19,.
CASSSRTSGGTGELFF,TGTGCCAGCAGCTCCCGGACTAGCGGGGGCACCGGGGAGCTGTTTTTT,TRBJ2-2,.,TRBV9,TRBD2
CASSLGHGAGVYEQYF,TGTGCCAGCAGCTTAGGACATGGAGCGGGGGTCTACGAGCAGTACTTC,TRBJ2-7,once,TRBV11-2,TRBD2
CASSANTDTQYF,TGTGCCAGCAGCGCGAACACAGATACGCAGTATTTT,TRBJ2-3,.,TRBV7-6,.
CASSQGAVKSGNTIYF,TGTGCCAGCAGCCAAGGGGCAGTCAAGTCTGGAAACACCATATATTTT,TRBJ1-3,.,TRBV14,.
CARRLGVFNEQFF,TGTGCCAGAAGACTAGGGGTTTTCAATGAGCAGTTCTTC,TRBJ2-1,.,TRBV2,.
CASSIAATTNEKLFF,TGTGCCAGTAGTATAGCAGCCACAACTAATGAAAAACTGTTTTTT,TRBJ1-4,.,TRBV19,.
CAWSEDRGVYGYTF,TGTGCCTGGAGTGAGGACAGGGGAGTATATGGCTACACCTTC,TRBJ1-2,.,TRBV30,TRBD1
CASSGPGLAGPQYF,TGTGCCAGCAGTGGTCCGGGACTAGCGGGACCTCAGTACTTC,TRBJ2-5,.,TRBV25-1,TRBD2
CAWSVAGGTEQYF,TGTGCCTGGAGTGTAGCGGGGGGCACCGAGCAGTACTTC,TRBJ2-7,.,TRBV30,TRBD2
CASSLGGHQPQHF,TGTGCCAGCAGCTTAGGGGGACACCAGCCCCAGCATTTT,TRBJ1-5,few,TRBV7-6,.